This TCR beta chain was obtained from a study of T cell responses to AZD1222 COVID-19 vaccine. Across the whole study: Pooled samples include second doses given at about 4 or 12 weeks.

This table comes from immunoSEQ multiplex PCR, and its TCRdb copy is limited to in-frame clones, with some not included. The sample consists of some 120,000 clones, roughly 90% of them appearing once. Germline V gene sequence: CDR1 MNHEY, CDR2 SVGEGT. This CDR3 region has 18 residues. V gave up 1 base and J gave up 7 bases; unmatched junction bases: 15. The sample was peripheral blood, taken on day 0 of AZD1222 vaccination. This chain joins TRBV6-2 or TRBV6-3 and TRBJ1-5, with 8 bases fitting TRBD1. The TCR was taken from an adult in good health. CDR3 sequence (DNA): TGTGCCAGCAGTTACTTGGCAGGGGGCGCCCTGATAGCACAGCCCCAGCATTTT. Its translation is CASSYLAGGALIAQPQHF.